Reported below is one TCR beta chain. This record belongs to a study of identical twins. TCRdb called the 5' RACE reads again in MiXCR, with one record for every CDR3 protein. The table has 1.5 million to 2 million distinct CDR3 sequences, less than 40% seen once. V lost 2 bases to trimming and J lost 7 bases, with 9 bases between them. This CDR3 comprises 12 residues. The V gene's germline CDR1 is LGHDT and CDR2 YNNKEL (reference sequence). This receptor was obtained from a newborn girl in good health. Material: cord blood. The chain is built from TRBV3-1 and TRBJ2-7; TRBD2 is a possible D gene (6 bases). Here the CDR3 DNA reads TGTGCCAGCAGCCAACGAGGGAGGGAGCAGTACTTC. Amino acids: CASSQRGREQYF.